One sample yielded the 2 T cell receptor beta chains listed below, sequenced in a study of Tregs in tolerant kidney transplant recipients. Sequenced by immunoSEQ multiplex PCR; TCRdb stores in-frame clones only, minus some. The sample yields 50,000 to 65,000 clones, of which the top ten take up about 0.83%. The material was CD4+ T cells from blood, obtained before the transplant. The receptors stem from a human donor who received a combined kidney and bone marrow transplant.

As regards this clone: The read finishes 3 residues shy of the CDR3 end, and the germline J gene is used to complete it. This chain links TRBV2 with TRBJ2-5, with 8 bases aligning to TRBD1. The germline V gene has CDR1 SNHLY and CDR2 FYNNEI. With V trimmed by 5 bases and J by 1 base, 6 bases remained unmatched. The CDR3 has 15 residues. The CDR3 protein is CASSLSTGGQETQYF. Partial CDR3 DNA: TGTGCCAGCAGTCTTTCAACAGGGGGCCAAGAGACC.

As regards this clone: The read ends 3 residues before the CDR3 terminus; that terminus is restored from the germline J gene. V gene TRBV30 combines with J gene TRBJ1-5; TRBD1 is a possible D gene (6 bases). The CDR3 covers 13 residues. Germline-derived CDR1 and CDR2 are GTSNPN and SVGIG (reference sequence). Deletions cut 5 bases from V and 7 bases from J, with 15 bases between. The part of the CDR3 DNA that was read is TGTGCCTGGTCGCCAGGGGATGAGCAGCCC. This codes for CAWSPGDEQP. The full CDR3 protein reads CAWSPGDEQPQHF.